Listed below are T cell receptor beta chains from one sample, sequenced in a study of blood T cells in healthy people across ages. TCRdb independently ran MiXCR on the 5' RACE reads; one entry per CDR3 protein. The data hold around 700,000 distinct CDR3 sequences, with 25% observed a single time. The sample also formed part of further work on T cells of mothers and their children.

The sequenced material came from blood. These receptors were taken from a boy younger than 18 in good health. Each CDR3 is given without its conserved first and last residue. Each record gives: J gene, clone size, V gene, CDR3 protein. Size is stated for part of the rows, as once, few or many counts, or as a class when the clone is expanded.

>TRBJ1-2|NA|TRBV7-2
ASSQGTGRAQSYGYT
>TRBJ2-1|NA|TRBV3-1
ASRTNRQVNEQF
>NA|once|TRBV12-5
ASGFATLIGQGSVETQY
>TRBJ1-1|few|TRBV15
ATRGPGTTEAF
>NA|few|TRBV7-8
ASSLAHAGSYEQY
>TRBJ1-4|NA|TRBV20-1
SAPDRGGEKLF
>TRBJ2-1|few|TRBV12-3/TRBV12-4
ASSYRLAGVSVEQF
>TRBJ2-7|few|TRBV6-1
ASSESGTGFYEQY
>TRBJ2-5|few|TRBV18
ASSPAGTALWETQY
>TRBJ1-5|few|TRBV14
ASSQDSHSNQPQH
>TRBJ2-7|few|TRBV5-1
ASTDSYEQY
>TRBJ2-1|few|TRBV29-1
SVRRGDNEQF
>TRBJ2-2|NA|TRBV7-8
ASSPKPGDRFTGELL
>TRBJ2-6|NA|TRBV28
ASSRTADSGANVLT
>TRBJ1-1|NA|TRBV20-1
SARDRQGNTEAF
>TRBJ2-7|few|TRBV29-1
SVLPRGGESYEQY
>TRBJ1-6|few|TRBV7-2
ASSLSRQGGSPLH
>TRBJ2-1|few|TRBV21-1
ASSKARGAPYNEQF
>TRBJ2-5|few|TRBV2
ASSEALWTSGSGEQY
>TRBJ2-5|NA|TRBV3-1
ASSPDFYEQC
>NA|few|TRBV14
ASSRSGTRQYNEQF
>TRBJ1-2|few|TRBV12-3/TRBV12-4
ASSSSGAGYT
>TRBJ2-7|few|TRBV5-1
ASSLYRDEQY
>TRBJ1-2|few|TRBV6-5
ASSYYRLSNGYT